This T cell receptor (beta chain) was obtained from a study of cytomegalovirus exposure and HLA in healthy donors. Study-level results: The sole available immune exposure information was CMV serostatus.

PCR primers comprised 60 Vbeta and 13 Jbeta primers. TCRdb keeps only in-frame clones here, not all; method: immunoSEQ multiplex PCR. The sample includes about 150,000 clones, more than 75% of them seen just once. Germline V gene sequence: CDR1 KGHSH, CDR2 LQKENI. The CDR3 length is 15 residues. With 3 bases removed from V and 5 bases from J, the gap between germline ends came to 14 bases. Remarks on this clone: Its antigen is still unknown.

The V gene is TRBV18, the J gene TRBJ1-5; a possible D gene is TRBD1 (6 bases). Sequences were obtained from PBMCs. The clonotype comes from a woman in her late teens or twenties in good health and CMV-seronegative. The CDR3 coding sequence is TGTGCCAGCTCACCCACCAGGGGTAATTATCAGCCCCAGCATTTT. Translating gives CASSPTRGNYQPQHF.